Listed here are 16 T cell receptor beta chains from one sample, sequenced in a study of shared clonotypes between healthy human individuals. TCRdb's copy holds only in-frame clones and misses some; the assay was immunoSEQ multiplex PCR. In the table there are fewer than 850,000 clones, about 96% of which are singletons. Naivety among CD8 cells was defined by CD45RO negativity and positive CCR7 selection, thereby excluding terminally differentiated effector memory CD45RA+ cells. The source material was naive CD8+ T cells sorted from blood. These receptors came from a man aged 25-45 years in good health.

The chain couples TRBV15 to TRBJ2-7; perhaps D is TRBD1 or TRBD2 (5 bases each). Germline V gene sequence: CDR1 LNHNV, CDR2 YYDKDF (reference sequence). The CDR3 runs to 15 residues. The V end lost 1 base, the J end lost 2 bases, and 12 bases lay between the germline ends. CDR3 nucleotide sequence: TGTGCCACCAGCAGAGCGAGGGACGGGCCCTACGAGCAGTACTTC. This codes for CATSRARDGPYEQYF.

The rearrangement joins TRBV27 to TRBJ2-1; TRBD2 matches at 9 bases. The CDR3 sequence is 13 residues long. CDR1 and CDR2 (germline): MNHEY, SMNVEV (reference sequence). J lost 8 bases, V lost 3 bases, and 2 bases had no gene match. CDR3 loop: CASSLGLADEQFF. The DNA of the CDR3 is TGTGCCAGCAGTTTGGGACTAGCCGATGAGCAGTTCTTC.

J is TRBJ2-1 and V is TRBV7-8; 7 bases line up with TRBD2. The CDR3 loop spans 16 amino acids. Germline V lookup: CDR1 SGHVS, CDR2 FQNEAQ. V lost 1 base to trimming and J lost 8 bases; unmatched junction nucleotides: 11. The CDR3 loop reads CASSLVGGNPSDEQFF. As DNA, the CDR3 is TGTGCCAGCAGCTTAGTCGGGGGGAATCCCTCGGATGAGCAGTTCTTC.

The chain has TRBV4-1 and TRBJ2-3, with TRBD2 identical over 8 bases. Trimming cost V 0 bases and J 4 bases; bases outside gene matches: 3. The CDR3 runs 15 residues. The germline V gene has CDR1 MGHRA and CDR2 YSYEKL. CDR3 protein: CASSQDPGLADTQYF. The CDR3 nucleotides read TGCGCCAGCAGCCAAGATCCGGGACTAGCAGATACGCAGTATTTT.

This chain links TRBV28 with TRBJ1-5, with D possibly TRBD1 on 5 matching bases. Looked up from germline, CDR1 is MDHEN and CDR2 is SYDVKM. The CDR3 runs to 15 residues. V dropped 8 bases and J dropped 3 bases, with 17 bases sitting between them. The CDR3: CASLTRQHSNQPQHF. Here the CDR3 DNA reads TGTGCCAGCCTAACTCGACAGCACTCCAATCAGCCCCAGCATTTT.

About this clone: The identical CDR3 is also encoded by other nucleotide sequences in the sample. V gene TRBV9 combines with J gene TRBJ2-7; D uncertain. The CDR3 runs 11 residues. The V end lost 0 bases, the J end lost 7 bases, and 5 bases lay between the germline ends. Germline V CDR1 and CDR2: SGDLS, YYNGEE. CDR3 bases: TGTGCCAGCAGCGTAGGCCGGGAGCAGTACTTC. This gives the protein CASSVGREQYF. Looking up the rest from reference TRBV9 and TRBJ2-7 gives the full variable domain: DSGVTQTPKHLITATGQRVTLRCSPRSGDLSVYWYQQSLDQGLQFLIQYYNGEERAKGNILERFSAQQFPDLHSELNLSSLELGDSALYFCASSVGREQYFGPGTRLTVT.

The V and J genes are TRBV7-8 and TRBJ1-1, with TRBD1 matching over 9 bases. Trimming at V came to 5 bases and at J to 2 bases, leaving 6 bases not matched to a gene. In germline, CDR1 is SGHVS, CDR2 FQNEAQ. There are 15 residues in the CDR3. The CDR3 reads CASSGYRGLNTEAFF. The CDR3 DNA follows: TGTGCCAGCAGCGGTTACAGGGGGCTTAACACTGAAGCTTTCTTT. Looking up the rest from reference TRBV7-8 and TRBJ1-1 gives the full variable domain: GAGVSQSPRYKVAKRGQDVALRCDPISGHVSLFWYQQALGQGPEFLTYFQNEAQLDKSGLPSDRFFAERPEGSVSTLKIQRTQQEDSAVYLCASSGYRGLNTEAFFGQGTRLTVV.

The chain recombines TRBV4-1 with TRBJ2-7; the D gene is possibly TRBD2 (5 bases). Looked up from germline, CDR1 is MGHRA and CDR2 is YSYEKL. Trimming stripped 0 bases from V and 5 bases from J, with 14 bases between. The CDR3 has 15 residues. CDR3 nucleotides: TGCGCCAGCAGCCAAGAAGAAGCGGCGGGCGACGAGCAGTACTTC. Translated: CASSQEEAAGDEQYF.

For the CDR3, the DNA is TGTGCCAGCAGCTCCTTTAACGGGGGTGGGGCTGGAAACACCATATATTTT. It is translated as CASSSFNGGGAGNTIYF. The chain employs TRBV7-9 and TRBJ1-3, with a possible D match to TRBD1 (5 bases). This CDR3 spans 17 amino acids. Per the germline V gene, CDR1 is SEHNR and CDR2 is FQNEAQ (reference sequence). V was shortened by 4 bases and J by 2 bases, with 18 bases between the two germline ends. Looking up the rest from reference TRBV7-9 and TRBJ1-3 gives the full variable domain: DTGVSQNPRHKITKRGQNVTFRCDPISEHNRLYWYRQTLGQGPEFLTYFQNEAQLEKSRLLSDRFSAERPKGSFSTLEIQRTEQGDSAMYLCASSSFNGGGAGNTIYFGEGSWLTVV.

For the CDR3, the DNA is TGTGCCAGCAGCTTAGGGGGTCCTGGTCAGCCCCAGCATTTT. The encoded protein is CASSLGGPGQPQHF. V gene TRBV5-4 combines with J gene TRBJ1-5, with TRBD1 as a possible D gene (6 bases). Trimming pared 2 bases from V and 6 bases from J, leaving 12 bases between. Germline assignment: CDR1 SGHNT and CDR2 YYREEE (reference sequence). The CDR3 consists of 14 residues.

This chain connects TRBV27 to TRBJ2-1, with TRBD2 identical over 8 bases. CDR3 length equals 16 residues. Germline V CDR1 and CDR2: MNHEY, SMNVEV (reference sequence). With V trimmed by 5 bases and J by 8 bases, 14 bases remained unmatched. CDR3 nucleotides: TGTGCCAGCAGTCCGCTGGCGGGAGGTCCGGGGGATGAGCAGTTCTTC. Translated: CASSPLAGGPGDEQFF.

V usage is TRBV7-9 and J usage is TRBJ1-1; D gene unclear. V lost 3 bases, J lost 6 bases, and 11 bases lay in between. Germline CDR1 and CDR2: SEHNR and FQNEAQ (reference sequence). The CDR3 is 13 residues long. CDR3 bases: TGTGCCAGCAGCTTGGATCGCGCTCCTGAAGCTTTCTTT. Protein product: CASSLDRAPEAFF.

The CDR3 region is CASSQAAMTSSGATYEQYF. CDR3 coding DNA: TGCGCCAGCAGCCAAGCCGCAATGACATCTAGCGGGGCGACCTACGAGCAGTACTTC. This rearrangement joins TRBV4-1 to TRBJ2-7; 9 bases line up with TRBD2. Looked up from germline, CDR1 is MGHRA and CDR2 is YSYEKL. This CDR3 has 19 residues. The V and J ends lost 1 base and 2 bases, in that order; junction bases with no gene match: 15.

The gene calls are TRBV5-1 and TRBJ2-3; no clear D gene. In germline, CDR1 is SGHRS, CDR2 YFSETQ. The CDR3 totals 14 residues. The V end was cut by 0 bases, the J end by 1 base, with 6 bases between. The CDR3 here is CASSLEVRTDTQYF. The CDR3 coding sequence is TGCGCCAGCAGCTTGGAGGTACGCACAGATACGCAGTATTTT.

The rearrangement links TRBV5-1 to TRBJ1-2; D gene uncertain. The CDR3 length is 16 residues. The ends were cut back, 4 bases at V and 4 bases at J, with 20 bases in the middle. Germline V gives CDR1 SGHRS, CDR2 YFSETQ. The CDR3 DNA is TGCGCCAGCAGCCCGGGATCGGATTGGGTTCGCTATGGCTACACCTTC. The encoded protein is CASSPGSDWVRYGYTF. Full variable domain (rest looked up from reference TRBV5-1 and TRBJ1-2): KAGVTQTPRYLIKTRGQQVTLSCSPISGHRSVSWYQQTPGQGLQFLFEYFSETQRNKGNFPGRFSGRQFSNSRSEMNVSTLELGDSALYLCASSPGSDWVRYGYTFGSGTRLTVV.

This clone was seen more than once but under ten times. The chain joins TRBV27 to TRBJ2-1; 9 bases agree with TRBD1. CDR3 length: 13 amino acids. Germline CDR1 reads MNHEY; CDR2 reads SMNVEV (reference sequence). After removal of 6 bases from V and 5 bases from J, the junction contained 2 bases not matched to a gene. The CDR3 spells CASSRTGDNEQFF. The CDR3 DNA reads TGTGCCAGCAGCCGGACAGGGGACAATGAGCAGTTCTTC.